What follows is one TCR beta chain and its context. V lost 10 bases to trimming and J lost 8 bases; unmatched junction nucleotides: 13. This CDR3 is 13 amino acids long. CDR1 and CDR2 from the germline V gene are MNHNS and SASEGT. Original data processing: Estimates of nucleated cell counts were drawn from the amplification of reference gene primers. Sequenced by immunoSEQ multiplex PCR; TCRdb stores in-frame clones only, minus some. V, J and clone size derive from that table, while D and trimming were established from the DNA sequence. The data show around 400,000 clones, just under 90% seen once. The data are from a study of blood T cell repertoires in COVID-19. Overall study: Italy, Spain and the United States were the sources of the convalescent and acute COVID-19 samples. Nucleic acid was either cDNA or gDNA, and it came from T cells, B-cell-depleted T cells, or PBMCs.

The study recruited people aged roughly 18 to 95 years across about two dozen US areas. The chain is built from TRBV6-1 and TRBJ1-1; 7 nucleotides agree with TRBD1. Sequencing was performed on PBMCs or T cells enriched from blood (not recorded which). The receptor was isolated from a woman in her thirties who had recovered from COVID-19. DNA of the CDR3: TGTGCCACGAGGGACAGCCCTAATTGGGAAGCTTTCTTT. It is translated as CATRDSPNWEAFF.